This T cell receptor beta chain was profiled in a study of neurological immune-mediated disorders. TCRdb re-analysed the 5' RACE reads in MiXCR, keeping a single row per CDR3 protein. The table records about 59,000 distinct CDR3 sequences, approximately 25% of them present only once. This clonotype was observed many times. CDR1 and CDR2 (germline): SGHVT, SQSDAQ. The CDR3 is 15 amino acids. The germline V and J ends were trimmed by 1 base and 2 bases, with 10 bases remaining between them. The time point: technical triplicate 2. Unsorted libraries came from 2 million PBMCs stored at -80 °C. The sample consisted of PBMCs. The gene calls are TRBV7-4 and TRBJ2-3; D remains ambiguous. The origin of this receptor is a man between 60 and 70 years old with HTLV-1-associated myelopathy (HAM/TSP). The CDR3, as DNA: TGTGCCAGCAGCTTAGTCGACGGATACACAGATACGCAGTATTTT. Translation: CASSLVDGYTDTQYF.